These T cell receptor beta chains were read from a single sample in a study of identical twins. TCRdb analysed the 5' RACE reads with MiXCR anew, one entry per CDR3 protein. The sample shows under 1 million distinct CDR3 sequences, approximately 13% of them seen only once. In addition, the sample was reused for a study of yellow fever vaccine responses in identical twins.

The sequenced material came from PBMCs. These receptors were taken from a woman aged 18-35 years in good health. Each CDR3 is given without its conserved first and last residue. Size values are once, few and many counts, or a class for expanded clones, and some rows have none.

clone_size j_call v_call cdr3_aa
- TRBJ1-2 TRBV20-1 SARDRALTRNYGYT
many TRBJ2-7 TRBV12-3/TRBV12-4 ASSLSGRAYEQY
- TRBJ1-2 TRBV7-9 ASSLGGGIYGYT
few TRBJ2-1 TRBV12-3/TRBV12-4 ASRPLAGVWNEQF
few TRBJ2-1 TRBV15 ATSRGTGRDNEQF
few TRBJ2-3 TRBV20-1 SADGTSTDTQY
many TRBJ2-5 TRBV2 ASSSETQY
- TRBJ2-1 TRBV10-3 AISETSGTDLNEQF
many TRBJ2-5 TRBV5-1 ASSLVGQAQETQY
- TRBJ1-1 TRBV28 ASNPGGNPNTEAF
- TRBJ2-3 TRBV27 ASSPWDSSTDTQY
- TRBJ1-3 TRBV4-1 ASRAGQASSGNTIY
- TRBJ2-1 TRBV2 ASSEAHLGGRSQNEQF
few TRBJ2-3 TRBV12-5 ASGLSTGMGRDTQY
few TRBJ1-1 TRBV28 ASSGEGAGSTEAF
- TRBJ2-5 TRBV24-1 ATSDFDRQETQY
many TRBJ2-1 TRBV7-9 ASSSGGPGLGINEQF
few TRBJ2-5 TRBV7-9 ASSRPQGAQTQY
- TRBJ2-1 TRBV18 ASSPGQPNREQF
few TRBJ2-7 TRBV28 ASNPTSGSPYEQY
- TRBJ1-6 TRBV7-9 ASEQGYSPLH
few TRBJ2-1 TRBV5-1 ASGQGDSNEQF
few TRBJ1-1 TRBV5-6 ASSRPEGAAF
many TRBJ2-3 TRBV20-1 SARAPDTQY
few TRBJ1-6 TRBV7-3 ASSLTGTNSSPLH
few TRBJ1-1 TRBV5-1 ASSSVLQGNTEAF
- TRBJ2-3 TRBV24-1 ATSESGGPSSDTQY
few TRBJ2-1 TRBV24-1 ATSEVGGEYNEQF
- TRBJ1-1 TRBV11-3 ASSQFGQSGTEAF
- TRBJ2-5 TRBV7-9 ASSLEDWGQETQY
few TRBJ2-1 TRBV20-1 SVKMGGSYNEQF
many TRBJ2-5 TRBV6-2/TRBV6-3 ASTKWTAQETQY
few TRBJ1-2 TRBV6-5 ASSYLARGPYGYT
few TRBJ2-5 TRBV29-1 SAGEGETQY
few TRBJ1-5 TRBV12-3/TRBV12-4 ASTTGAAQPQH
- TRBJ2-7 TRBV12-3/TRBV12-4 ASSSGTGESLYEQY
few TRBJ2-5 TRBV13 ASSAEQVETQY
- TRBJ1-1 TRBV15 ATSSDLNTEAF
- TRBJ2-5 TRBV2 ASSEALQYQQETQY
- TRBJ1-3 TRBV3-1 ASSQEHTIY
- TRBJ1-1 TRBV5-1 ASSLIGSDTEAF
many TRBJ1-1 TRBV2 ASSPLDRGPTEAF